The rows below give T cell receptor beta chains drawn from one sample of a study of blood T cells in healthy people across ages. MiXCR was run by TCRdb on the 5' RACE reads, yielding one entry per CDR3 protein. The table includes 550,000 to 800,000 distinct CDR3 sequences, 32% detected once. The source material was blood. Receptors were obtained from a woman over 75 in good health. Both conserved end residues are part of each CDR3. A D gene is named only where the DNA matches it firmly. Rows give clone size only sometimes, using once, few, many, or a class for an expanded clone.

d_call j_call v_call clone_size cdr3_aa cdr3_nt
TRBD2 TRBJ2-5 TRBV20-1 many CSARAGGPKETQYF TGCAGTGCTCGGGCGGGGGGGCCTAAAGAGACCCAGTACTTC
TRBD1 TRBJ2-7 TRBV20-1 once CSAKDLQGMVPYEQYF TGCAGTGCCAAAGACCTACAGGGGATGGTGCCCTACGAGCAGTACTTC
TRBD2 TRBJ2-1 TRBV18 many CASSSMPGSGGVNEQFF TGTGCCAGCTCATCGATGCCCGGTAGCGGGGGGGTTAATGAGCAGTTCTTC
. TRBJ1-1 TRBV6-6 once CASSWGAGSTEAFF TGTGCCAGCAGCTGGGGCGCGGGTAGCACTGAAGCTTTCTTT
. TRBJ2-7 TRBV5-1 once CASSPRPRDGSYEQYF TGCGCCAGCAGCCCCCGACCCCGAGATGGGTCCTACGAGCAGTACTTC
. TRBJ1-5 TRBV9 few CASSSAGDQPQHF TGTGCCAGCAGCTCTGCGGGTGATCAGCCCCAGCATTTT
TRBD2 TRBJ2-5 TRBV18 . CASSPSSAGGPDEQYF TGTGCCAGCTCACCAAGTTCAGCGGGGGGGCCGGATGAGCAGTACTTC
. TRBJ2-7 TRBV20-1 . CSAVTGTDYEQYF TGCAGTGCCGTTACCGGGACTGATTACGAGCAGTACTTC
TRBD2 TRBJ2-7 TRBV11-2 . CASSLSGGVAYEQYF TGTGCCAGCAGCCTCTCGGGAGGGGTGGCCTACGAGCAGTACTTC
. TRBJ1-2 TRBV5-1 . CASSLTVGAGEGYTF TGCGCCAGCAGCCTTACCGTAGGGGCAGGCGAGGGCTACACCTTC
. TRBJ1-2 TRBV7-2 . CASSPKGAGLRSGYTF TGTGCCAGCAGCCCTAAAGGGGCAGGGTTAAGATCTGGCTACACCTTC
TRBD1 TRBJ2-3 TRBV5-1 many CASSLGQGGLDTQYF TGCGCCAGCAGCTTGGGACAGGGGGGTCTAGATACGCAGTATTTT
. TRBJ2-1 TRBV7-9 . CASRDLNEQFF TGTGCCAGCAGAGATCTAAATGAGCAGTTCTTC
. TRBJ2-3 TRBV7-2 many CASSSTLHRMADTQYF TGTGCCAGCAGCTCCACATTACATCGAATGGCAGATACGCAGTATTTT
. TRBJ2-1 TRBV20-1 once CSASGQLTTEQFF TGCAGTGCTAGTGGACAGCTAACTACTGAGCAGTTCTTC
. TRBJ2-7 TRBV29-1 . CSVEGSGDPYEQYF TGCAGCGTGGAGGGGTCGGGGGACCCCTACGAGCAGTACTTC
TRBD1 TRBJ2-7 TRBV7-2 many CASSRLRTGTVGEQYF TGTGCCAGCAGTCGACTCCGGACAGGGACAGTAGGCGAGCAGTACTTC
. TRBJ1-5 TRBV27 . CASSSAPIPGEDSNQPQHF TGTGCCAGCAGTTCAGCCCCAATTCCAGGGGAGGATAGCAATCAGCCCCAGCATTTT
TRBD1 TRBJ1-4 TRBV28 . CASRLTGSIEKLFF TGTGCCAGCAGGTTGACAGGGAGCATTGAAAAACTGTTTTTT
. TRBJ1-5 TRBV18 many CASSTSGQASNQPQHF TGTGCCAGCTCAACCTCCGGGCAGGCCAGCAATCAGCCCCAGCATTTT
. TRBJ2-2 TRBV11-2 many CASSLLRGSGTGELFF TGTGCCAGCAGCTTATTGAGGGGATCGGGCACCGGGGAGCTGTTTTTT
. TRBJ2-1 TRBV28 . CASSSLTPGDYNEQFF TGTGCCAGCAGTTCTTTGACTCCGGGGGACTACAATGAGCAGTTCTTC
. TRBJ2-1 TRBV5-1 many CASSLVPSYNEQFF TGCGCCAGCAGCTTGGTCCCCTCCTACAATGAGCAGTTCTTC
. TRBJ2-7 TRBV21-1 . CASPRDEQYF TGTGCCAGCCCAAGGGACGAGCAGTACTTC
. TRBJ1-1 TRBV7-6 many CASSLLRTGGLRTEAFF TGTGCCAGCAGCTTACTCCGTACTGGGGGGCTGAGAACTGAAGCTTTCTTT
. TRBJ2-3 TRBV4-1 . CASSQGLPRTDTQYF TGCGCCAGTAGCCAGGGACTTCCGCGTACAGATACGCAGTATTTT
. TRBJ2-3 TRBV9 . CASSVAGDPTDTQYF TGTGCCAGCAGCGTAGCCGGGGACCCCACAGATACGCAGTATTTT
TRBD1 TRBJ2-3 TRBV6-2/TRBV6-3 many CASRDRFSIRGQNTDTQYF TGTGCCAGCAGAGACCGGTTCAGTATTAGGGGACAGAACACAGATACGCAGTATTTT
. TRBJ1-2 TRBV6-5 many CASSYTTGPPYGYTF TGTGCCAGCAGTTACACTACAGGGCCCCCCTATGGCTACACCTTC
. TRBJ1-5 TRBV2 . CASSPGRGADQPQHF TGTGCCAGCAGCCCGGGGCGGGGTGCGGATCAGCCCCAGCATTTT
TRBD1 TRBJ1-1 TRBV7-8 few CASSLAPVGAGGKAFF TGTGCCAGCAGCTTAGCTCCGGTGGGGGCAGGGGGCAAAGCTTTCTTT
. TRBJ2-1 TRBV5-1 many CASSLVARNGNEQFF TGCGCCAGCAGCTTGGTGGCTAGAAATGGGAATGAGCAGTTCTTC
TRBD2 TRBJ2-1 TRBV5-6 . CASGLIERGTYNGQFF TGTGCCAGCGGCTTGATCGAGCGGGGGACCTACAATGGGCAGTTCTTC
. TRBJ2-5 TRBV5-1 many CASSPGPSYQETQYF TGCGCCAGCAGCCCCGGGCCTTCGTACCAAGAGACCCAGTACTTC
. TRBJ2-7 TRBV10-3 once CAISESRNGATYEQYF TGTGCCATCAGTGAGTCGCGTAATGGAGCGACCTACGAGCAGTACTTC
. TRBJ1-1 TRBV10-3 few CAISESGVAEAFF TGTGCCATCAGTGAGTCGGGGGTCGCTGAAGCTTTCTTT
. TRBJ2-7 TRBV29-1 . CSVSSTYHEQYF TGCAGCGTCAGCTCCACTTACCACGAGCAGTACTTC
. TRBJ1-5 TRBV29-1 few CSVVAGLNSNQPQHF TGCAGCGTTGTTGCAGGGCTTAATAGCAATCAGCCCCAGCATTTT
TRBD1 TRBJ1-2 TRBV30 . CAWSVGTANYGYTF TGTGCCTGGAGTGTAGGGACAGCCAACTATGGCTACACCTTC
. TRBJ1-5 TRBV10-3 few CATARPGQPQHF TGTGCCACCGCCCGGCCTGGTCAGCCCCAGCATTTT
TRBD1 TRBJ2-1 TRBV14 . CASSPVGQGFYNEQFF TGTGCCAGCAGCCCGGTGGGACAGGGTTTCTACAATGAGCAGTTCTTC
. TRBJ2-3 TRBV12-3/TRBV12-4 . CASRRADAQYF TGTGCCAGCAGGCGAGCAGATGCGCAGTATTTT
. TRBJ1-5 TRBV7-2 . CASSLMVNQPQHF TGTGCCAGCAGCTTAATGGTAAATCAGCCCCAGCATTTT
TRBD1 TRBJ1-2 TRBV30 . CAWSMTGTRGYTF TGTGCCTGGAGTATGACAGGGACGCGTGGCTACACCTTC
. TRBJ2-3 TRBV7-2 . CASSFGQGTDAQCF .
. TRBJ1-2 TRBV5-6 many CASSLMLGGYTF TGTGCCAGCAGCTTGATGTTGGGGGGCTACACCTTC